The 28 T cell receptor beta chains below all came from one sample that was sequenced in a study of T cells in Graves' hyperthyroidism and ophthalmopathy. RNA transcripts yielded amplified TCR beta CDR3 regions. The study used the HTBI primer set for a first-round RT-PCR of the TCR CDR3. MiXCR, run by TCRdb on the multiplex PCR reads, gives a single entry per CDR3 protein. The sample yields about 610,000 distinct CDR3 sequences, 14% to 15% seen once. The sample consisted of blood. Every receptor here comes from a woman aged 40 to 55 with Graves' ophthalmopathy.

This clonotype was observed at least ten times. As DNA, the CDR3 is TGTGCCAGCAGTGAGGGACTAGCGGGAGGGCCCGTCAATGAGCAGTTCTTC. Translated, it gives CASSEGLAGGPVNEQFF. V usage is TRBV6-1 and J usage is TRBJ2-1, with TRBD2 matching 16 bases. This CDR3 is built from 17 residues. Trimming took 3 bases from V and 6 from J; bases not matched to a gene: 5. Germline V gene data show CDR1 as MNHNS and CDR2 as SASEGT.

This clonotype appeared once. The DNA for the CDR3 is TGTGCCAGCCAGGGGACTAGCGGGAGGTCGGAGGAGACCCAGTACTTC. It translates to CASQGTSGRSEETQYF. The V gene is TRBV28, the J gene TRBJ2-5; 15 bases align to TRBD2. CDR3 length: 16 amino acids. V shed 8 bases and J 5 bases; nucleotides not matched to a gene: 9. Per germline, CDR1 MDHEN and CDR2 SYDVKM.

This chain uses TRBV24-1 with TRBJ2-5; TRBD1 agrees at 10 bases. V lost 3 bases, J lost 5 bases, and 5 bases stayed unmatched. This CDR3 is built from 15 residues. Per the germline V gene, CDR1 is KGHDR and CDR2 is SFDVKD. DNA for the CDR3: TGTGCCACCAGTGATCCGGACAGGGGGGTTGAGACCCAGTACTTC. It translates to CATSDPDRGVETQYF.

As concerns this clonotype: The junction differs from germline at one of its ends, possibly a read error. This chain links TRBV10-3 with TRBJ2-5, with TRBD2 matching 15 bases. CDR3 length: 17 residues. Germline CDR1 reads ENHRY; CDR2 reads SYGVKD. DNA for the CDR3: TGTGCCACCAGTGATTCGGCGGGACTAGCGGGAGGAGAGACCCAGTACTTC. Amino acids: CATSDSAGLAGGETQYF.

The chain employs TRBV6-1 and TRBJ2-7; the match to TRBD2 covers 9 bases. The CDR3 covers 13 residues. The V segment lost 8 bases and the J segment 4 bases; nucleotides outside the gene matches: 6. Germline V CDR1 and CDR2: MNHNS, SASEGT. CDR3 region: CASGLAGLYEQYF. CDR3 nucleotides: TGTGCCAGCGGGCTAGCGGGACTTTACGAGCAGTACTTC.

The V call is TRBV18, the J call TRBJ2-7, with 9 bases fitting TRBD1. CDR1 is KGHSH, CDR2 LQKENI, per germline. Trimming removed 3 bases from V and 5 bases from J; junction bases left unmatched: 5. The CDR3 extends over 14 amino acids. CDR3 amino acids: CASSPFRTGDEQYF. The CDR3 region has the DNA TGTGCCAGCTCACCCTTCAGGACAGGGGACGAGCAGTACTTC.

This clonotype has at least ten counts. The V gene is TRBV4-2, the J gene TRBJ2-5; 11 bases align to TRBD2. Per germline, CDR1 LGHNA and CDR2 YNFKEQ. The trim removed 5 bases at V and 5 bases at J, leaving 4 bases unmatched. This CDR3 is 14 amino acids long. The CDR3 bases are TGTGCCAGCAGCACTAGCGGGAGCACGGAGACCCAGTACTTC. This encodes CASSTSGSTETQYF.

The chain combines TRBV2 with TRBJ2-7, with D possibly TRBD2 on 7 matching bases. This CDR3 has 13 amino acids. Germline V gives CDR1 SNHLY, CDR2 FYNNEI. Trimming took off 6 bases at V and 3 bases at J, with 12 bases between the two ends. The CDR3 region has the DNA TGTGCCAGCAGGCCGCGGGGGCTCTACGAGCAGTACTTC. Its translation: CASRPRGLYEQYF.

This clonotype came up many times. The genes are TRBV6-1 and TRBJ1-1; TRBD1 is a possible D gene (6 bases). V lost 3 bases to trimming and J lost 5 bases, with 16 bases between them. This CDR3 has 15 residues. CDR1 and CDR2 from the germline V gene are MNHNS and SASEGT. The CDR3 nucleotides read TGTGCCAGCAGTGATGAGGGGGGAAGGGGGACTGAAGCTTTCTTT. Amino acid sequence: CASSDEGGRGTEAFF.

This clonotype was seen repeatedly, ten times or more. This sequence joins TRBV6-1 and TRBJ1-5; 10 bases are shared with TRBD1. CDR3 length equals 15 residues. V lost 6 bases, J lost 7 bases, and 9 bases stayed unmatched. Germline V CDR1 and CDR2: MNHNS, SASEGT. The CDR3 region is CASSVTGTGVQPQHF. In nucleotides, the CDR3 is TGTGCCAGCAGCGTAACCGGGACAGGGGTCCAGCCCCAGCATTTT.

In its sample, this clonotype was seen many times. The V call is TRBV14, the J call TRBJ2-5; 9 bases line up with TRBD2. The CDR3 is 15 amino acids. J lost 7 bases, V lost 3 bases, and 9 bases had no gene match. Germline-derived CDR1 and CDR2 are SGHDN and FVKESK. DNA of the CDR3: TGTGCCAGCAGCCAGACCCTAGCGGGGCCAGGGACCCAGTACTTC. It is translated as CASSQTLAGPGTQYF.

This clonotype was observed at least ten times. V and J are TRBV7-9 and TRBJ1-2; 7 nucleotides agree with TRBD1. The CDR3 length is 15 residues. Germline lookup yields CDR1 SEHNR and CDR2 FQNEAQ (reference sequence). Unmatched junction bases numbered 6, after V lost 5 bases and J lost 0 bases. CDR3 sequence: CASSERDRPNYGYTF. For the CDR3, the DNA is TGTGCCAGCAGCGAACGGGACAGACCTAACTATGGCTACACCTTC.

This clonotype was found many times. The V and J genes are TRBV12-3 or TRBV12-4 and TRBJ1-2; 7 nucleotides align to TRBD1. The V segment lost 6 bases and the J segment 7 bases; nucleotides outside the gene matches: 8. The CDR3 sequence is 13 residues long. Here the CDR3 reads CASSLTGVIGYTF. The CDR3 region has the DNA TGTGCCAGCAGCCTTACAGGGGTCATTGGCTACACCTTC.

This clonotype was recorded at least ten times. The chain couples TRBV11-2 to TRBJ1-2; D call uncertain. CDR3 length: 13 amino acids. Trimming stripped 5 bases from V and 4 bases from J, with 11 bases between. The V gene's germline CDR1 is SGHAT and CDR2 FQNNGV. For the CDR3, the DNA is TGTGCCAGCAGCGCTCAGGCGCTCTATGGCTACACCTTC. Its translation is CASSAQALYGYTF. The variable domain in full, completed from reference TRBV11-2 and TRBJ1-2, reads EAGVAQSPRYKIIEKRQSVAFWCNPISGHATLYWYQQILGQGPKLLIQFQNNGVVDDSQLPKDRFSAERLKGVDSTLKIQPAKLEDSAVYLCASSAQALYGYTFGSGTRLTVV.

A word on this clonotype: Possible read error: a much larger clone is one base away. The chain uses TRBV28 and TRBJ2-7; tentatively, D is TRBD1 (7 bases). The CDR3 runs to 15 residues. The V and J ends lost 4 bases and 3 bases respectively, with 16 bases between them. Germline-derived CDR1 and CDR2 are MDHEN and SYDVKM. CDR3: CASSSVGGQYYEQYF. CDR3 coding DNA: TGTGCCAGCAGTTCCGTGGGGGGACAGTACTACGAGCAGTACTTC. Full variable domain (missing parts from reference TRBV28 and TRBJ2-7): DVKVTQSSRYLVKRTGEKVFLECVQDMDHENMFWYRQDPGLGLRLIYFSYDVKMKEKGDIPEGYSVSREKKERFSLILESASTNQTSMYLCASSSVGGQYYEQYFGPGTRLTVT.

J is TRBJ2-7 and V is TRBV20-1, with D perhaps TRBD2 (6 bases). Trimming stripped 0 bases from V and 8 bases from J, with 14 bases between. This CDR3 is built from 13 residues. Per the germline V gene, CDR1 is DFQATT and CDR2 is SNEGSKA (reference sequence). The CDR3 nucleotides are TGCAGTGCTAGAGATCGGCGGGACTCCAAGCAGTACTTC. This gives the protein CSARDRRDSKQYF.

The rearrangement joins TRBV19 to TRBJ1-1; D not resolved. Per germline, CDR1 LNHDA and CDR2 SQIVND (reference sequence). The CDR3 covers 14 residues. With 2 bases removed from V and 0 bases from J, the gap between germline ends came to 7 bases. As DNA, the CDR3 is TGTGCCAGTAGTATAAACCCCATGAACACTGAAGCTTTCTTT. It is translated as CASSINPMNTEAFF.

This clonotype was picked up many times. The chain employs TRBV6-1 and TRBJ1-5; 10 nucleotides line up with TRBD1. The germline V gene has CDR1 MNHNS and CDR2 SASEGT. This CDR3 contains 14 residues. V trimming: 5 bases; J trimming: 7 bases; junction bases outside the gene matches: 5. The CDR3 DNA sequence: TGTGCCAGCAGTCATGACAGGGGGCAACAGCCCCAGCATTTT. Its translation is CASSHDRGQQPQHF.

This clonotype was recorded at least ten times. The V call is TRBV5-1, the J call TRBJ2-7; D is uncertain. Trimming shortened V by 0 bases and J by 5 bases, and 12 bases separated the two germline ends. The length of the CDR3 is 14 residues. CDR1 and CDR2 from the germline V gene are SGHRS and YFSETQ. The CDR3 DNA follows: TGCGCCAGCAGCTTGGAGGGAACACGCGACGAGCAGTACTTC. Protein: CASSLEGTRDEQYF.

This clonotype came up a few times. Written as DNA, the CDR3 is TGCAGCGTTGTCGAGGACAGGGGGAGCGCCATTCAGTACTTC. Protein sequence: CSVVEDRGSAIQYF. The chain is built from TRBV29-1 and TRBJ2-4; TRBD1 matches 10 bases. CDR3 size: 14 residues. V lost 4 bases, J lost 9 bases, and 9 bases stayed unmatched. Germline-derived CDR1 and CDR2 are SQVTM and ANQGSEA.

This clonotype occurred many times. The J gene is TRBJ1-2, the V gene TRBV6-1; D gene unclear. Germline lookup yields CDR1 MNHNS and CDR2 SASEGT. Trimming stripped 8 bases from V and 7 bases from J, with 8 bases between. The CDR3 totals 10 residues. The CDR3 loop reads CASRRGGYTF. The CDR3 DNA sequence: TGTGCCAGCCGTAGAGGTGGCTACACCTTC.

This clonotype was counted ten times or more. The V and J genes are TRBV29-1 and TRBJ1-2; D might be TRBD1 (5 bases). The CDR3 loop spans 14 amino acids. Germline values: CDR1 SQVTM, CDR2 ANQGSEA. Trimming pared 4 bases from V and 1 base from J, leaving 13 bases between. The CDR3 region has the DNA TGCAGCGTTGTCAGAGGGGCGGGTAACTATGGCTACACCTTC. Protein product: CSVVRGAGNYGYTF. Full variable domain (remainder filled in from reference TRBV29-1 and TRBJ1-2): SAVISQKPSRDICQRGTSLTIQCQVDSQVTMMFWYRQQPGQSLTLIATANQGSEATYESGFVIDKFPISRPNLTFSTLTVSNMSPEDSSIYLCSVVRGAGNYGYTFGSGTRLTVV.

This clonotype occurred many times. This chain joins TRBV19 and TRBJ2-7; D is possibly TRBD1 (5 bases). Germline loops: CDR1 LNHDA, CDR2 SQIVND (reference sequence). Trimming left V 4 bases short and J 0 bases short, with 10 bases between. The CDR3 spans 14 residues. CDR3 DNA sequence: TGTGCCAGTAGTACAGACAGTTACTCCTACGAGCAGTACTTC. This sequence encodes CASSTDSYSYEQYF.

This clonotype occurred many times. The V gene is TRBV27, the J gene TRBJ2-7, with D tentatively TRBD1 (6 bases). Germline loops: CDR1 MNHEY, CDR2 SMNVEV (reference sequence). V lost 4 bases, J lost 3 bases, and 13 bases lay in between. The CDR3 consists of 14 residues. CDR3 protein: CASSSLGQNYEQYF. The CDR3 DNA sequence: TGTGCCAGCAGTTCACTCGGACAGAACTACGAGCAGTACTTC.

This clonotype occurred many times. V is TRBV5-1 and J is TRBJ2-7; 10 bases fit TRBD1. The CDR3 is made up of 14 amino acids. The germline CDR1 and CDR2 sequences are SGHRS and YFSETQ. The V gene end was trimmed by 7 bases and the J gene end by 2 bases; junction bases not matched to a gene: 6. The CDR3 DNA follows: TGCGCCAGCCACGTCGGGACAGGGGCCTACGAGCAGTACTTC. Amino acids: CASHVGTGAYEQYF.

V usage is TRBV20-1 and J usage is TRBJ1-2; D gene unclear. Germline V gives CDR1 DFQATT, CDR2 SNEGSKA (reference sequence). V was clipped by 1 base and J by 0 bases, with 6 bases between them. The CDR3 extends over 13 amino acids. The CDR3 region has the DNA TGCAGTGCTAGAGGCACGCCTAACTATGGCTACACCTTC. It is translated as CSARGTPNYGYTF.

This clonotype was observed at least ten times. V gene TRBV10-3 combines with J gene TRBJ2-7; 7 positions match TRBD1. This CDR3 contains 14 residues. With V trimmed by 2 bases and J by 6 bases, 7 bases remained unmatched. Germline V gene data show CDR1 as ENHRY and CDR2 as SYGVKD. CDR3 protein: CAISEAGTVGEQYF. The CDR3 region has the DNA TGTGCCATCAGTGAGGCCGGGACAGTTGGCGAGCAGTACTTC.

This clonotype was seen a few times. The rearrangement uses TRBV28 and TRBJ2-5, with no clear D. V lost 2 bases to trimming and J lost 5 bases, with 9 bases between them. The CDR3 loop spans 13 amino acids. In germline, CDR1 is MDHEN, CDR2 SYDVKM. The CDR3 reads CASSLPHRETQYF. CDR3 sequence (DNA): TGTGCCAGCAGTTTACCCCACCGGGAGACCCAGTACTTC. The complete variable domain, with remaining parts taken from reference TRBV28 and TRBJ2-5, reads DVKVTQSSRYLVKRTGEKVFLECVQDMDHENMFWYRQDPGLGLRLIYFSYDVKMKEKGDIPEGYSVSREKKERFSLILESASTNQTSMYLCASSLPHRETQYFGPGTRLLVL.